This T cell receptor beta chain was documented in a study of T cell responses to AZD1222 COVID-19 vaccine. The assay was immunoSEQ multiplex PCR, and TCRdb's table has in-frame clones only and misses some. The sample has approximately 170,000 clones, roughly 92% seen once. This CDR3 contains 16 residues. Germline CDR1 reads SGDLS; CDR2 reads YYNGEE. V was trimmed by 4 bases and J by 0 bases, leaving 14 bases between them. This chain connects TRBV9 to TRBJ1-3, with D maybe TRBD1 (5 bases). This clonotype was sampled from an adult who received the AZD1222 COVID-19 vaccine. This specimen consisted of peripheral blood, obtained 28 days after the second AZD1222 dose. In DNA form, the CDR3 reads TGTGCCAGCAGCCTAAGAGGGGACTACTCTGGAAACACCATATATTTT. This codes for CASSLRGDYSGNTIYF.